Included here is one TCR beta chain sequence, with context. The antigen is not known. The PCR used 60 Vbeta and 13 Jbeta primers. Produced via immunoSEQ multiplex PCR; TCRdb's table is partial and in-frame only. Here the sample spans around 180,000 clones, roughly 70% being singletons. This record comes from a study of cytomegalovirus exposure and HLA in healthy donors. Study-wide context: Genetic ancestry analysis placed around 76% of the 300 to 500 donors that were genotyped in the Caucasian-associated cluster.

Regarding the study as a whole: Listed as cytomegalovirus-associated were approximately 160 TCR beta chains. Later on, a genetic analysis was performed. It linked a missense variant in DCLRE1C with V- and J-gene trimming of TCR beta.

There are 16 residues in the CDR3. Germline trimming cut 7 bases from V and 3 bases from J; bases unmatched to any gene: 13. Germline CDR1 is SEHNR and CDR2 is FQNEAQ (reference sequence). Sequencing was carried out using PBMCs. The chain joins TRBV7-9 to TRBJ2-3; 7 bases agree with TRBD2. This TCR came from a girl aged 10-17 years in good health and CMV-seronegative. The CDR3 protein is CASMGSGRRRTDTQYF. CDR3 nucleotide sequence: TGTGCCAGCATGGGTTCCGGGAGGAGACGAACAGATACGCAGTATTTT. The variable domain in full, completed from reference TRBV7-9 and TRBJ2-3, reads DTGVSQNPRHKITKRGQNVTFRCDPISEHNRLYWYRQTLGQGPEFLTYFQNEAQLEKSRLLSDRFSAERPKGSFSTLEIQRTEQGDSAMYLCASMGSGRRRTDTQYFGPGTRLTVL.